This TCR beta chain was observed in a study of blood T cell repertoires in COVID-19. Study context: PBMCs, B-cell-depleted T cells, or T cells were the source of the cDNA or gDNA that made up the material.

In the study's own analysis: Reference gene primer amplification in the assay estimated nucleated cell counts. The protocol was immunoSEQ multiplex PCR, while the TCRdb copy is restricted to in-frame clones and leaves out a portion. V and J calls and clone size are those listed in that table; D and trimming were worked out from the DNA. The sample records 200,000 to 250,000 clones, around 90% being singletons. CDR3 length: 13 residues. Germline lookup yields CDR1 MDHEN and CDR2 SYDVKM. V lost 6 bases to trimming and J lost 6 bases, with 15 bases between them. By sample fraction, this clone is medium-sized.

This sequence originates from a woman in her 30s who had been exposed to COVID-19. The chain couples TRBV28 to TRBJ2-7, with D possibly TRBD1 on 6 matching bases. Input material: PBMCs or T cells enriched from blood (not recorded which). The chain's CDR3 is CASRQGFNAEQYF. As DNA, the CDR3 is TGTGCCAGCAGACAGGGTTTTAACGCCGAGCAGTACTTC.